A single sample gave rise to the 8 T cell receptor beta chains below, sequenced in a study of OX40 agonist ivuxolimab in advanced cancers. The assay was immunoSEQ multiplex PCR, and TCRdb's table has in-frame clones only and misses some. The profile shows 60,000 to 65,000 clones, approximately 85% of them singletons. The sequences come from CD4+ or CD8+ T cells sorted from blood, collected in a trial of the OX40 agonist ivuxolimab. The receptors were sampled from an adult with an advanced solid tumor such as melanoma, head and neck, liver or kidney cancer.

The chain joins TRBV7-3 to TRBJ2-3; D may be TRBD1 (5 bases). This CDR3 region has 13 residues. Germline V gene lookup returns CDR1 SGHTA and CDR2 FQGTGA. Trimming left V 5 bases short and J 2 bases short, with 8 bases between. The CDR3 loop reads CASSTGLTDTQYF. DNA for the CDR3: TGTGCCAGCAGCACAGGCCTCACAGATACGCAGTATTTT.

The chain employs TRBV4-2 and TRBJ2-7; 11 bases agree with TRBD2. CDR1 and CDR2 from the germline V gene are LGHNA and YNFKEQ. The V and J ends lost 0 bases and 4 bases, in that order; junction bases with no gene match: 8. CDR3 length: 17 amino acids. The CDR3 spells CASSQDLTSGRGYEQYF. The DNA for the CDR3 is TGTGCCAGCAGCCAAGATCTAACTAGCGGGAGAGGTTACGAGCAGTACTTC.

CDR3 residues: CASSEQETDTQYF. As DNA, the CDR3 is TGTGCCAGCAGCGAACAGGAAACAGATACGCAGTATTTT. The chain employs TRBV6-4 and TRBJ2-3; D may be TRBD1 (5 bases). The CDR3 spans 13 residues. Germline V gene sequence: CDR1 MRHNA, CDR2 SNTAGT. Trimming removed 6 bases from V and 3 bases from J, with 10 bases in between.

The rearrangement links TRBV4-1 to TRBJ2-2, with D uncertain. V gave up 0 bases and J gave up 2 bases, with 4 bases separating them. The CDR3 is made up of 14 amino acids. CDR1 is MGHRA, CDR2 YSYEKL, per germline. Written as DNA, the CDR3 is TGCGCCAGCAGCCAAGATCGCAACACCGGGGAGCTGTTTTTT. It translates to CASSQDRNTGELFF.

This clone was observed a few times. The CDR3 sequence: CASSPEVGLTEAFF. The CDR3 DNA reads TGTGCCAGCAGCCCAGAAGTGGGCTTGACTGAAGCTTTCTTT. The genes are TRBV9 and TRBJ1-1; no firm D call. CDR3 length equals 14 residues. The germline V gene encodes CDR1 SGDLS and CDR2 YYNGEE. With 4 bases removed from V and 5 bases from J, the gap between germline ends came to 15 bases.

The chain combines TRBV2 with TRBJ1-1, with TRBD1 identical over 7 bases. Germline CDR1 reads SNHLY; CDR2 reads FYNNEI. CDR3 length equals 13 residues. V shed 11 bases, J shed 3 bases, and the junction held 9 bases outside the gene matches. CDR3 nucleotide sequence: TGTGCCGGGACCCCGGGACAGCACACTGAAGCTTTCTTT. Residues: CAGTPGQHTEAFF.

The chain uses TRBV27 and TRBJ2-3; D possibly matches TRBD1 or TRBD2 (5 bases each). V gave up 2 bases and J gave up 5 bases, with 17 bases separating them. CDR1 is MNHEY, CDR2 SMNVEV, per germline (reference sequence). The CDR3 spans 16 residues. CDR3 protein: CASSLELHGGGDTQYF. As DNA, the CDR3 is TGTGCCAGCAGTTTAGAGTTGCATGGTGGGGGAGATACGCAGTATTTT.

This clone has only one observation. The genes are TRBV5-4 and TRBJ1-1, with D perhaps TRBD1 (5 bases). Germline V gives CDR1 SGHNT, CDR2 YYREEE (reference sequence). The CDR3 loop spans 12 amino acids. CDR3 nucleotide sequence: TGTGCTGCCGGAGGGGTGAACACTGAAGCTTTCTTT. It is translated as CAAGGVNTEAFF.